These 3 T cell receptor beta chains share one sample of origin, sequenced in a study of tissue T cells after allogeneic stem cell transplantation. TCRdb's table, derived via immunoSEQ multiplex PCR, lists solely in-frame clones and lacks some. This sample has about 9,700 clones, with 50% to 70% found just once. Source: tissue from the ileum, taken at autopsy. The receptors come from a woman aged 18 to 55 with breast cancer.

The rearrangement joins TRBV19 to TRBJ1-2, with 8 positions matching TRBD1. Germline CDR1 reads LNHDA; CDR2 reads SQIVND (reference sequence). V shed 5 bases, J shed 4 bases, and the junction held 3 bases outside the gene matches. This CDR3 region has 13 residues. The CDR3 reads CASSEQGGYGYTF. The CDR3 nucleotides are TGTGCCAGTAGTGAACAGGGGGGCTATGGCTACACCTTC.

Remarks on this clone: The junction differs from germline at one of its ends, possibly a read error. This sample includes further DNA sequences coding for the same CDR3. CDR3 residues: CASSDPGTDYGYTF. CDR3 nucleotides: TGTGCCAGCAGTGACCCAGGGACTGACTATGGTTACACCTTC. The chain is built from TRBV6-1 and TRBJ1-2; possibly TRBD1 for D (5 bases). The germline gives CDR1 MNHNS, CDR2 SASEGT. The CDR3 has 14 amino acids.

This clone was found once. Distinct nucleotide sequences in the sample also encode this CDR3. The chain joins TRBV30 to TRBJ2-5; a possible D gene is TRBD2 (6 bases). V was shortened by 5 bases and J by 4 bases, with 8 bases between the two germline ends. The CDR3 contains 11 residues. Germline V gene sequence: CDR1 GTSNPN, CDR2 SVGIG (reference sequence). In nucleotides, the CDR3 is TGTGCCTGGGCCGGGGGAGAGACCCAGTACTTC. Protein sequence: CAWAGGETQYF.